The entry below gives a single T cell receptor beta chain sequence along with its context. Authors' methods: Estimation of nucleated cell counts was performed using reference gene primer amplification. Measured with immunoSEQ multiplex PCR; TCRdb has only the in-frame clones, and not every one. V, J and clone size are those of that table, while D and trimming were read from the DNA. This sample has roughly 190,000 clones; 84% occur once, and the top ten carry 3.2%. CDR3 length: 13 amino acids. The ends were cut back, 6 bases at V and 6 bases at J, with 13 bases in the middle. CDR1 SGHVS and CDR2 FNYEAQ come from the germline V gene. This sample is drawn from a study of blood T cell repertoires in COVID-19. Background on the study: T cells, B-cell-depleted T cells, or PBMCs provided the cDNA or gDNA that served as material.

A PCR-confirmed or clinician-diagnosed COVID-19 case had contacted exposed participants within 2 weeks of entry. This clonotype was sampled from a woman aged 25 to 39 who had been exposed to COVID-19. The chain has TRBV7-6 and TRBJ2-3; a possible D gene is TRBD2 (6 bases). Material for sequencing was PBMCs or T cells enriched from blood (not recorded which). The CDR3 sequence is CASRYRRGDTQYF. The CDR3 DNA sequence: TGTGCCAGCAGATACCGCCGGGGGGATACGCAGTATTTT.